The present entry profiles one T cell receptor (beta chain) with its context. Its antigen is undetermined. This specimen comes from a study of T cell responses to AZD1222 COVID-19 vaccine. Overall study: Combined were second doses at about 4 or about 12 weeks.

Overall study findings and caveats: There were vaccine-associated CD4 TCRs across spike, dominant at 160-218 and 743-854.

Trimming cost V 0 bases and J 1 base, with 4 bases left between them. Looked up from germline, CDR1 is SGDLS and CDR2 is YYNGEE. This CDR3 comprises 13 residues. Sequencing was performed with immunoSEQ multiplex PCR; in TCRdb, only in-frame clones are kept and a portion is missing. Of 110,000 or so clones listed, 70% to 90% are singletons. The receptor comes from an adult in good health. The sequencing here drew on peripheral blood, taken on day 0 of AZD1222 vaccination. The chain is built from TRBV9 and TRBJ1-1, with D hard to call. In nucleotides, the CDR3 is TGTGCCAGCAGCGTAGCCGCGAACACTGAAGCTTTCTTT. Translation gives CASSVAANTEAFF. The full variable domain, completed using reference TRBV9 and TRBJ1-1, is DSGVTQTPKHLITATGQRVTLRCSPRSGDLSVYWYQQSLDQGLQFLIQYYNGEERAKGNILERFSAQQFPDLHSELNLSSLELGDSALYFCASSVAANTEAFFGQGTRLTVV.